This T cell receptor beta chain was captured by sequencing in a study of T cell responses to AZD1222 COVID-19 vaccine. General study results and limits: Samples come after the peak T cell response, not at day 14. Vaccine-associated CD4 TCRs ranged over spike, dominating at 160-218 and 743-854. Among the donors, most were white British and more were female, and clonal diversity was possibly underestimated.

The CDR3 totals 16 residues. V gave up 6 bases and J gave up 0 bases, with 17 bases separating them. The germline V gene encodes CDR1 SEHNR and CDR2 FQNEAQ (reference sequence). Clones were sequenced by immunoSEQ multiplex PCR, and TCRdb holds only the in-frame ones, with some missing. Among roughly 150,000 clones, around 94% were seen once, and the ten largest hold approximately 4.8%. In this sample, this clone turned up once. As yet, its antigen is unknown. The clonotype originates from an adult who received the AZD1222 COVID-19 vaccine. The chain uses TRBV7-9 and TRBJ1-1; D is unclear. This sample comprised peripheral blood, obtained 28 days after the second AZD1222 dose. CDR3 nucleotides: TGTGCCAGCAGGCCTCCCTGGGCTGATTTGAACACTGAAGCTTTCTTT. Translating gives CASRPPWADLNTEAFF.